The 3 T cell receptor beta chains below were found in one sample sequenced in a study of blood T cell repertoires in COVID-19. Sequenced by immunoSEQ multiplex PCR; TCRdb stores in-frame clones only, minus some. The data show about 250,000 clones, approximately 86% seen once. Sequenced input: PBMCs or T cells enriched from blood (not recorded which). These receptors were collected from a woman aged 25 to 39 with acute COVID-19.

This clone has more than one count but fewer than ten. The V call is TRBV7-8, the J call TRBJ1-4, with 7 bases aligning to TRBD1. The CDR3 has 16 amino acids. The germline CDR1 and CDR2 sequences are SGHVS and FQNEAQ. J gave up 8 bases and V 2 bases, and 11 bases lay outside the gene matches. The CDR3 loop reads CASSLPVSRGQEKLFF. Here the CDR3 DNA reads TGTGCCAGCAGCTTACCCGTTTCCAGGGGACAGGAAAAACTGTTTTTT.

As DNA, the CDR3 is TGTGCCAGTAGTCAACAGGTGAACACTGAAGCTTTCTTT. It codes for CASSQQVNTEAFF. V gene TRBV19 combines with J gene TRBJ1-1, with a weak D call TRBD1 (5 bases). The CDR3 loop spans 13 amino acids. Trimming took 5 bases from V and 0 from J, leaving 7 bases between them. The germline CDR1 and CDR2 sequences are LNHDA and SQIVND (reference sequence).

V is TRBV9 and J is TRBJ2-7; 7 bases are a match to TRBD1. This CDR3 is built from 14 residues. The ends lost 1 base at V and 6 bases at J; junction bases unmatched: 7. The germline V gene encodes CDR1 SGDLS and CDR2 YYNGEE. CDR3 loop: CASSVQTGASEQYF. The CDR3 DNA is TGTGCCAGCAGCGTACAAACAGGGGCCTCCGAGCAGTACTTC.